Reported below is one T cell receptor beta chain. Its target is not known. The data originate from a study of shared clonotypes between healthy human individuals. Study-wide findings and caveats: It was expected that sequencing depth would affect clonotype sharing among donors.

CD8 cells regarded as naive lacked CD45RO, were positively chosen for CCR7, and omitted terminally differentiated effector memory CD45RA+ cells. Original analysis: With immunoSEQ giving junction-only sequences and no quality scores, filtering differed. Libraries were prepared by immunoSEQ multiplex PCR; TCRdb keeps only in-frame clonotypes and omits some of them. The V and J calls and clone size come from that table; D and trimming were worked out from the DNA. This sample has about 2 million clones, with approximately 95% found just once. CDR1 is SGHTA and CDR2 is FQGNSA in the germline V gene. V lost 2 bases to trimming and J lost 6 bases, with 11 bases between them. The CDR3 extends over 14 amino acids.

The chain employs TRBV7-2 and TRBJ2-1, with D perhaps matching TRBD1 (6 bases). The sample comprised naive CD8+ T cells sorted from blood. The origin of this receptor is a man in his late teens or twenties in good health. The CDR3 reads CASSLQQGINEQFF. The CDR3 DNA is TGTGCCAGCAGCTTACAACAGGGAATCAATGAGCAGTTCTTC.